The entry below describes one T cell receptor beta chain. Its antigen is not identified. This entry comes from a study of prognosis after radiotherapy for stage I lung cancer. Turning to the study itself: Radiotherapy took the form of SBRT (3 to 5 fractions) with a biologically effective dose of at least 100 Gy.

Blood was drawn (six milliliters of peripheral blood) at each of two time points. Whole-study results and caveats: Shannon entropy after stereotactic body radiation therapy was lower in patients who developed distant metastases.

Genomic DNA provided the template from which TCR beta CDR3 was amplified by two-round multiplex PCR. Individual primers that were specific to each TRBV and TRBJ gene served in first-round PCR. TCRdb redid the calling of the multiplex PCR reads with MiXCR, one entry per CDR3 protein. The sample has around 30,000 distinct CDR3 sequences, less than 40% seen once; the top ten hold about 15%. The sequencing here drew on PBMCs, taken before or after stereotactic body radiation therapy (not recorded which). The clonotype comes from a donor aged 50 or older with non-small cell lung cancer.

Here the CDR3 reads CSAPPAVASTTDTQYF. The CDR3 bases are TGCAGTGCCCCTCCCGCTGTGGCTAGCACCACAGATACGCAGTATTTT. The chain links TRBV20-1 to TRBJ2-3; D might be TRBD2 (5 bases). With 6 bases removed from V and 2 bases from J, the gap between germline ends came to 21 bases. From germline, CDR1 is DFQATT and CDR2 SNEGSKA (reference sequence). The CDR3 covers 16 residues.